The 3 T cell receptor beta chains in this list originate from one sample, sequenced in a study of blood T cell repertoires in COVID-19. The protocol was immunoSEQ multiplex PCR, while the TCRdb copy is restricted to in-frame clones and leaves out a portion. The sample contains some 38,000 clones, 90% to 95% of which appear only once. The sequenced sample consisted of peripheral blood. All receptors come from a man aged 45 to 65 with active COVID-19.

CDR3 in amino acids: CASSPAAWPGTGGILAKNIQYF. The CDR3 DNA reads TGTGCCAGCAGCCCCGCAGCTTGGCCGGGGACAGGGGGAATATTAGCCAAAAACATTCAGTACTTC. This rearrangement joins TRBV4-2 to TRBJ2-4; 11 positions match TRBD1. Trimming at V came to 4 bases and at J to 0 bases, leaving 20 bases not matched to a gene. From germline, CDR1 is LGHNA and CDR2 YNFKEQ. The CDR3 runs to 22 residues.

This sequence joins TRBV7-2 and TRBJ2-3, with 8 bases lining up with TRBD2. The CDR3 spans 15 residues. The V gene end was trimmed by 1 base and the J gene end by 6 bases; junction bases not matched to a gene: 6. CDR1 is SGHTA and CDR2 is FQGNSA in the germline V gene. The CDR3 DNA reads TGTGCCAGCAGCTTAGGCGGGGGGCTTCCGGATACGCAGTATTTT. Translating it yields CASSLGGGLPDTQYF.

This chain joins TRBV7-3 and TRBJ1-1; D remains ambiguous. Deletions cut 5 bases from V and 5 bases from J, with 12 bases between. The CDR3 extends over 13 amino acids. The germline V gene encodes CDR1 SGHTA and CDR2 FQGTGA. CDR3 in DNA: TGTGCCAGCAGCCCTGATGAGGTAACTGAAGCTTTCTTT. Residues: CASSPDEVTEAFF.